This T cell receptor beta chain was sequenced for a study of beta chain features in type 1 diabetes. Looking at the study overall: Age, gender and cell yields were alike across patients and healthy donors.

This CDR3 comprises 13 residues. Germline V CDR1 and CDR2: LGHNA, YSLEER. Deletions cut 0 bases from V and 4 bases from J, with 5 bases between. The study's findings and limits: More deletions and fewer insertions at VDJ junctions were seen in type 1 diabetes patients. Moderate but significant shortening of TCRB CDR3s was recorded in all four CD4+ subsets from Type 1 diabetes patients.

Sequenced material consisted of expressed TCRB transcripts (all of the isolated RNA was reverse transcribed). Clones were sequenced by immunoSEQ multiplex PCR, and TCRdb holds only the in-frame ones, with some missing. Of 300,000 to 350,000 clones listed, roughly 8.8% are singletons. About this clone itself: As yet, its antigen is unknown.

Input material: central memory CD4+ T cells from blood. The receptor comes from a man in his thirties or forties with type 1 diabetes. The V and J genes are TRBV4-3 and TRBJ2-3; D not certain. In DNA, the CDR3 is TGCGCCAGCAGCCAAGATTCCTCAGATACGCAGTATTTT. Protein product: CASSQDSSDTQYF.